The 10 T cell receptor beta chains below come from one sample, sequenced in a study of blood T cells in healthy people across ages. For the second PCR, which ran for about 6 to 12 cycles, a sample-barcoded 5' primer and a J-beta primer mix were used. TCRdb re-called the 5' RACE reads with MiXCR, one entry per CDR3 protein. The sample yields approximately 850,000 distinct CDR3 sequences, roughly 50% seen once. Sequencing was performed on blood. Source of these receptors: a man aged 25-45 years in good health.

A few counts support this clonotype. V usage is TRBV11-2 and J usage is TRBJ2-1; a weak D match, TRBD2 (6 bases). This CDR3 comprises 14 residues. From germline, CDR1 is SGHAT and CDR2 FQNNGV. Between the trimmed V and J ends, which lost 10 bases and 6 bases, there was a span of 19 bases. The CDR3 DNA is TGTGCCACCCGAAGGGACTTTAATATCAATGAGCAGTTCTTC. The encoded protein is CATRRDFNINEQFF. The variable domain in full, with the rest retrieved from reference TRBV11-2 and TRBJ2-1, is EAGVAQSPRYKIIEKRQSVAFWCNPISGHATLYWYQQILGQGPKLLIQFQNNGVVDDSQLPKDRFSAERLKGVDSTLKIQPAKLEDSAVYLCATRRDFNINEQFFGPGTRLTVL.

This chain uses TRBV5-1 with TRBJ2-5, with D possibly TRBD2 on 6 matching bases. CDR3 length: 16 amino acids. Germline V CDR1 and CDR2: SGHRS, YFSETQ. Trimming cost V 2 bases and J 5 bases, with 19 bases left between them. The CDR3 protein is CASSLPGAGLGETQYF. As DNA, the CDR3 is TGCGCCAGCAGCTTACCGGGAGCAGGGCTAGGGGAGACCCAGTACTTC. The full variable domain, in which reference TRBV5-1 and TRBJ2-5 provide the parts outside the CDR3, is KAGVTQTPRYLIKTRGQQVTLSCSPISGHRSVSWYQQTPGQGLQFLFEYFSETQRNKGNFPGRFSGRQFSNSRSEMNVSTLELGDSALYLCASSLPGAGLGETQYFGPGTRLLVL.

The chain joins TRBV6-2 or TRBV6-3 to TRBJ2-1; 7 nucleotides line up with TRBD2. CDR1 is MNHEY, CDR2 SVGEGT, per germline. The CDR3 totals 13 residues. The trim removed 8 bases at V and 6 bases at J, leaving 7 bases unmatched. DNA for the CDR3: TGTGCCAGCCGCACTCCGGGGGGCAATGAGCAGTTCTTC. Its translation: CASRTPGGNEQFF.

This clonotype was seen at least ten times. This chain uses TRBV7-2 with TRBJ2-7, with D possibly being TRBD1 or TRBD2 (5 bases each). Germline CDR1 reads SGHTA; CDR2 reads FQGNSA. V was cut by 2 bases and J by 0 bases, with 11 bases left in between. The CDR3 totals 15 residues. The CDR3 nucleotides are TGTGCCAGCAGCTTACAAATGGGGACCTCCTACGAGCAGTACTTC. Its translation is CASSLQMGTSYEQYF.

Notes on this clonotype: Compared with germline, one end of the junction differs, possibly owing to a read error. This chain uses TRBV28 with TRBJ1-2, with D unclear. Germline CDR1 and CDR2: MDHEN and SYDVKM. The CDR3 loop spans 13 amino acids. CDR3 in DNA: TGTGCCAGCACTTTAAGAGGGCTCTATGGCTACACCTTC. It translates to CASTLRGLYGYTF.

This clonotype was observed once. This rearrangement joins TRBV11-2 to TRBJ2-7; D is possibly TRBD2 (6 bases). Trimming took 6 bases from V and 3 from J, leaving 18 bases between them. CDR3 size: 15 residues. Germline CDR1 reads SGHAT; CDR2 reads FQNNGV. The CDR3 is CASRFPGSGDYEQYF. DNA of the CDR3: TGTGCCAGCAGATTCCCTGGTAGCGGAGACTACGAGCAGTACTTC.

The J gene is TRBJ2-5, the V gene TRBV10-3; 15 bases line up with TRBD2. The CDR3 is made up of 15 amino acids. Unmatched junction bases numbered 6, after V lost 10 bases and J lost 3 bases. Looked up from germline, CDR1 is ENHRY and CDR2 is SYGVKD. CDR3: CATARTSGGEETQYF. In nucleotides, the CDR3 is TGTGCCACCGCAAGGACTAGCGGGGGGGAAGAGACCCAGTACTTC.

The sample holds a few counts of this clonotype. The V call is TRBV5-8, the J call TRBJ2-7, with D maybe TRBD1 (6 bases). Trimming shortened V by 2 bases and J by 0 bases, and 15 bases separated the two germline ends. The germline V gene has CDR1 SGHTS and CDR2 YDEGEE. The CDR3 totals 16 residues. CDR3 sequence: CASSFQGPILSYEQYF. The CDR3 region has the DNA TGTGCCAGCAGCTTCCAGGGGCCGATTCTCTCCTACGAGCAGTACTTC.

The chain is built from TRBV7-2 and TRBJ2-4; TRBD2 agrees at 7 bases. The end of the DNA fits TRBJ2-7 better, so the J call may be wrong. CDR1 is SGHTA and CDR2 is FQGNSA in the germline V gene. The CDR3 length is 19 residues. The CDR3 sequence is CASSSSRLVRGGKGYEQYF. The CDR3 DNA is TGTGCCAGCAGCTCATCGCGACTAGTCCGCGGGGGAAAGGGTTACGAGCAGTACTTC.

This clonotype has a handful of counts. This chain uses TRBV2 with TRBJ2-5; D call uncertain. Germline V gene sequence: CDR1 SNHLY, CDR2 FYNNEI. This CDR3 has 13 amino acids. V was pared by 3 bases and J by 2 bases, with 7 bases between. As DNA, the CDR3 is TGTGCCAGCAGTGACGGAGAGCAAGAGACCCAGTACTTC. Its translation: CASSDGEQETQYF.